The 3 T cell receptor beta chains reported below all come from one sample, sequenced in a study of CD8+ T cells in alopecia areata. As the sequencing template, cDNA was produced by extracting RNA and reverse transcribing it. Some clones are missing from TCRdb's copy, which holds only in-frame ones; the method was immunoSEQ multiplex PCR. The table lists around 100,000 clones, about 40% of them singletons. Sequenced material: CD4+ T cells sorted from blood. The source is a human donor with alopecia areata.

The chain uses TRBV7-3 and TRBJ2-7, with D hard to call. CDR3 size: 13 residues. Between the trimmed V and J ends, which lost 1 base and 4 bases, there was a span of 8 bases. Germline CDR1 is SGHTA and CDR2 is FQGTGA. CDR3 nucleotides: TGTGCCAGCAGCTTAAGCGGCGGTTACGAGCAGTACTTC. Translating it yields CASSLSGGYEQYF.

This chain joins TRBV5-1 and TRBJ2-7, with D tentatively TRBD1 (6 bases). CDR3 length equals 15 residues. The germline CDR1 and CDR2 sequences are SGHRS and YFSETQ. Deletions cut 4 bases from V and 5 bases from J, with 19 bases between. In nucleotides, the CDR3 is TGCGCCAGCAGCAAGGAAACAGGGTTTGGCCACGAGCAGTACTTC. Translated: CASSKETGFGHEQYF.

The chain couples TRBV29-1 to TRBJ2-2; 8 bases are shared with TRBD2. Trimming took 4 bases from V and 1 from J; bases not matched to a gene: 11. The germline gives CDR1 SQVTM, CDR2 ANQGSEA. This CDR3 has 17 residues. The CDR3 is CSVVHSREAGNTGELFF. In DNA form, the CDR3 reads TGCAGCGTTGTCCATTCGCGGGAGGCGGGGAACACCGGGGAGCTGTTTTTT.